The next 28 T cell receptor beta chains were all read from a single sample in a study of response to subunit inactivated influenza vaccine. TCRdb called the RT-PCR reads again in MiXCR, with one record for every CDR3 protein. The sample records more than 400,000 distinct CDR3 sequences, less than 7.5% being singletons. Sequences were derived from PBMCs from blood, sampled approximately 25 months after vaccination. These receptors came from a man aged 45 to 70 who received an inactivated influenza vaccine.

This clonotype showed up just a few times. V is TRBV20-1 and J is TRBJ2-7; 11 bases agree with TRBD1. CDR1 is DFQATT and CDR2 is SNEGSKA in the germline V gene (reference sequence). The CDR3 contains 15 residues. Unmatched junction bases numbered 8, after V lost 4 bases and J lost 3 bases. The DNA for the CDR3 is TGCAGTGCTAAAATCACCGGGACAGGGGGCTACGAGCAGTACTTC. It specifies CSAKITGTGGYEQYF.

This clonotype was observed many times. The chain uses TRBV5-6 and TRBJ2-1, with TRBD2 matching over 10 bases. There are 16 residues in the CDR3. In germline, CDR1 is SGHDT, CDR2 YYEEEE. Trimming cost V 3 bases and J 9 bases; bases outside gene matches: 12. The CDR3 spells CASSSAASGGRSEQFF. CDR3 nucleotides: TGTGCCAGCAGCTCCGCGGCTAGCGGGGGTCGGAGTGAGCAGTTCTTC.

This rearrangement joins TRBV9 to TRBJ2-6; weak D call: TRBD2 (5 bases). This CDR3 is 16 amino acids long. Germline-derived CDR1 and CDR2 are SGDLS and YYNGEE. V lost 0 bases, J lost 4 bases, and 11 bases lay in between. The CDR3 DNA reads TGTGCCAGCAGCGTAGGGTTCGGGATAGGGGCCAACGTCCTGACTTTC. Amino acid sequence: CASSVGFGIGANVLTF.

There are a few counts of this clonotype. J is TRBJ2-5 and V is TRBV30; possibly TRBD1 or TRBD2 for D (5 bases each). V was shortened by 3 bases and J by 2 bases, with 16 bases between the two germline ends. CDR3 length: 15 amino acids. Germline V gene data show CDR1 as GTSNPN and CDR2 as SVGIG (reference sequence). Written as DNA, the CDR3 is TGTGCCTGGAGATCGGGACGCGTGGGACAAGAGACCCAGTACTTC. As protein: CAWRSGRVGQETQYF.

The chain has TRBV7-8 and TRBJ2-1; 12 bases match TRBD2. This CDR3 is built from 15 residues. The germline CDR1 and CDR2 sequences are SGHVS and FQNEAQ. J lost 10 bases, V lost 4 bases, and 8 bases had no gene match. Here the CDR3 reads CASSSGLAGPGEQFF. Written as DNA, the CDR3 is TGTGCCAGCAGCTCAGGACTAGCGGGACCTGGGGAGCAGTTCTTC.

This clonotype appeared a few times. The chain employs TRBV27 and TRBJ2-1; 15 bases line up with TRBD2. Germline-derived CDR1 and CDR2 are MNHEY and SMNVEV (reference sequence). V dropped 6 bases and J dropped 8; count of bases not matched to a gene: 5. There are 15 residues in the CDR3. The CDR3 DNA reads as TGTGCCAGCAGGGGGACTAGCGGGGGGCGGTATGAGCAGTTCTTC. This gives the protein CASRGTSGGRYEQFF.

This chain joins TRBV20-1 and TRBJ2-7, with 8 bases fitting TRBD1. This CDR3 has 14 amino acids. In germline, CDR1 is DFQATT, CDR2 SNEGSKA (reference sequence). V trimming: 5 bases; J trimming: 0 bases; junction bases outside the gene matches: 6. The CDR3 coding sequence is TGCAGTGCTGCCCGACAGGGGCCCTCCTACGAGCAGTACTTC. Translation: CSAARQGPSYEQYF.

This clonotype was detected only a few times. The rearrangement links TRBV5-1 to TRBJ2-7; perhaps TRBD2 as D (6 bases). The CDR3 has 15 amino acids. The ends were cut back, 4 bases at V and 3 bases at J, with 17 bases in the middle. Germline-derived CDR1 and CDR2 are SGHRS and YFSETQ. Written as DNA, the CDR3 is TGCGCCAGCAGCATGGACACCGGAGGGGTCTACGAGCAGTACTTC. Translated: CASSMDTGGVYEQYF. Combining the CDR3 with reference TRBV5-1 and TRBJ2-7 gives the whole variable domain KAGVTQTPRYLIKTRGQQVTLSCSPISGHRSVSWYQQTPGQGLQFLFEYFSETQRNKGNFPGRFSGRQFSNSRSEMNVSTLELGDSALYLCASSMDTGGVYEQYFGPGTRLTVT.

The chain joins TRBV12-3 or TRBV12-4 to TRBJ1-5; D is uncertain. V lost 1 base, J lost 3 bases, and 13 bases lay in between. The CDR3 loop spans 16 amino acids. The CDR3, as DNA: TGTGCCAGCAGTTTAGATGTGGAACGTACCAATCAGCCCCAGCATTTT. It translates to CASSLDVERTNQPQHF.

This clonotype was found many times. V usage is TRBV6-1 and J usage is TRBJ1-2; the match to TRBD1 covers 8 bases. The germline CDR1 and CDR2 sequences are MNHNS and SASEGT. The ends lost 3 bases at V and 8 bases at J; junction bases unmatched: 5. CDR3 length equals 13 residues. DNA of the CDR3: TGTGCCAGCAGTGAGACAGGGGTTCGGGGCTACACCTTC. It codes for CASSETGVRGYTF.

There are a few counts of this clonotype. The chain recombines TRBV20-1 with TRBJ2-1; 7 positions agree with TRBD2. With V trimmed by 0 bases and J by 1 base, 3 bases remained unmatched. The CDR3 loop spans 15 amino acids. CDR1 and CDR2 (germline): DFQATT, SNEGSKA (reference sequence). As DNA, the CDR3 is TGCAGTGCTAGAGATGGGAGGGTTTCCTACAATGAGCAGTTCTTC. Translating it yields CSARDGRVSYNEQFF.

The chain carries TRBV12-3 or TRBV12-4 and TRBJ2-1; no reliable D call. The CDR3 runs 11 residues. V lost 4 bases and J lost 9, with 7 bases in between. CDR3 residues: CASSSSIEQFF. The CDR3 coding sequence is TGTGCCAGCAGTTCGAGTATTGAGCAGTTCTTC.

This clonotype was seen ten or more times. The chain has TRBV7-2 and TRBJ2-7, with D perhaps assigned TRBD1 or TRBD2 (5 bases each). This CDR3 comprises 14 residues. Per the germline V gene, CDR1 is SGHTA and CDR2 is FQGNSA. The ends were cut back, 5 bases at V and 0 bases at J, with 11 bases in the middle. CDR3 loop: CASSHLGPSYEQYF. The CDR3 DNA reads TGTGCCAGCAGCCACTTGGGACCCTCCTACGAGCAGTACTTC.

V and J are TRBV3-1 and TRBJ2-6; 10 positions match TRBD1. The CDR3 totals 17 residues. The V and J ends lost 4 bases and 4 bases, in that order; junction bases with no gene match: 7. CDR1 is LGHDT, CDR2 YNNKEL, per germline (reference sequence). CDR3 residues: CASSLRQGARGANVLTF. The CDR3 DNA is TGTGCCAGCAGCCTCCGACAGGGGGCGAGAGGGGCCAACGTCCTGACTTTC. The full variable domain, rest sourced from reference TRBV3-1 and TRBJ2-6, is DTAVSQTPKYLVTQMGNDKSIKCEQNLGHDTMYWYKQDSKKFLKIMFSYNNKELIINETVPNRFSPKSPDKAHLNLHINSLELGDSAVYFCASSLRQGARGANVLTFGAGSRLTVL.

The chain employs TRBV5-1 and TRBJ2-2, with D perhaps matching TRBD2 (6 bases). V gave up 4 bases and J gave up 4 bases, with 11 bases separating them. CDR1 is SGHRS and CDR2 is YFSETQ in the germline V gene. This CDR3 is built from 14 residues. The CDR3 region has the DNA TGCGCCAGCAGCCCGATGGAGGGCACCGGGGAGCTGTTTTTT. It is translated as CASSPMEGTGELFF. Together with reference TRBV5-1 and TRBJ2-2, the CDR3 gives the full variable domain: KAGVTQTPRYLIKTRGQQVTLSCSPISGHRSVSWYQQTPGQGLQFLFEYFSETQRNKGNFPGRFSGRQFSNSRSEMNVSTLELGDSALYLCASSPMEGTGELFFGEGSRLTVL.

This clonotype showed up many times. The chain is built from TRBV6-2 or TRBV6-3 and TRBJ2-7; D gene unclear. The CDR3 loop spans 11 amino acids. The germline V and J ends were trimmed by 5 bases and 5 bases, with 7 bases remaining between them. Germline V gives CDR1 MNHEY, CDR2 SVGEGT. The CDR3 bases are TGTGCCAGCAGTCTGTTAGACGAGCAGTACTTC. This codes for CASSLLDEQYF.

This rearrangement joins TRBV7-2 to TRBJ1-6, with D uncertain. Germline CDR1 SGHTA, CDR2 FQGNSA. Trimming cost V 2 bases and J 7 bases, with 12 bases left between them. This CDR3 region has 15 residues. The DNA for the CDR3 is TGTGCCAGCAGCTTACGACGGGAAGGGAATTCACCCCTCCACTTT. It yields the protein CASSLRREGNSPLHF. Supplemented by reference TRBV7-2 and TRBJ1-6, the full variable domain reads GAGVSQSPSNKVTEKGKDVELRCDPISGHTALYWYRQSLGQGLEFLIYFQGNSAPDKSGLPSDRFSAERTGGSVSTLTIQRTQQEDSAVYLCASSLRREGNSPLHFGNGTRLTVT.

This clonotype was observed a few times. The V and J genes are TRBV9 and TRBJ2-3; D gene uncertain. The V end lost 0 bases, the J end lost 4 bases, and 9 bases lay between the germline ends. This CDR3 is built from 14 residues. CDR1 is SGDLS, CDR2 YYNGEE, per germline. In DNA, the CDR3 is TGTGCCAGCAGCGTAGCTGAGGATGCAGATACGCAGTATTTT. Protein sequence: CASSVAEDADTQYF.

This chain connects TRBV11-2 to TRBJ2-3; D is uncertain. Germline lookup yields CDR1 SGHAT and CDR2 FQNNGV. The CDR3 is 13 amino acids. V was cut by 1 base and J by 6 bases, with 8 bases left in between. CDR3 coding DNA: TGTGCCAGCAGCTTAGTCCGGGTGGATACGCAGTATTTT. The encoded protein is CASSLVRVDTQYF.

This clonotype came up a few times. DNA for the CDR3: TGTGCCACCAGCAGAGTTCGGGACGGGGACTACGAGCAGTACTTC. Translated, it gives CATSRVRDGDYEQYF. The genes are TRBV15 and TRBJ2-7; possibly TRBD1 or TRBD2 for D (5 bases each). There are 15 residues in the CDR3. Trimming cost V 1 base and J 3 bases, with 13 bases left between them. Looked up from germline, CDR1 is LNHNV and CDR2 is YYDKDF (reference sequence).

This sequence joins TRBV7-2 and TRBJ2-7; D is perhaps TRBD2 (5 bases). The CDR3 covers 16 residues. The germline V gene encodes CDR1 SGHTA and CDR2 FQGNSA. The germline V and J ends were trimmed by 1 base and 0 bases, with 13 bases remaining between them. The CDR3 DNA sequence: TGTGCCAGCAGCTTAGTTACCGGACTGGACTCCTACGAGCAGTACTTC. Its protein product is CASSLVTGLDSYEQYF.

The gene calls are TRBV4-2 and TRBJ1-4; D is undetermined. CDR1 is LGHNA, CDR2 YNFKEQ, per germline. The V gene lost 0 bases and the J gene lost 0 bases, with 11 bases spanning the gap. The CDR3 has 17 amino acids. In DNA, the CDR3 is TGTGCCAGCAGCCAAGATCCGAAGGTTGCAACTAATGAAAAACTGTTTTTT. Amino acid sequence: CASSQDPKVATNEKLFF.

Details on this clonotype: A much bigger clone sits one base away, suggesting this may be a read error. The CDR3: CATSKDGYGYTF. The CDR3 DNA sequence: TGTGCCACCAGCAAAGACGGATATGGCTACACCTTC. The chain uses TRBV15 and TRBJ1-2; D remains ambiguous. Germline V gene sequence: CDR1 LNHNV, CDR2 YYDKDF (reference sequence). V gave up 4 bases and J gave up 5 bases, with 8 bases separating them. This CDR3 is 12 amino acids long.

DNA of the CDR3: TGTGCCAGCAGCTTACCCGGGACAGTCAGCTCCTACGAGCAGTACTTC. Amino acid sequence: CASSLPGTVSSYEQYF. The chain couples TRBV7-2 to TRBJ2-7; the match to TRBD1 covers 7 bases. This CDR3 is 16 amino acids long. J gave up 0 bases and V 2 bases, and 7 bases lay outside the gene matches. Germline V lookup: CDR1 SGHTA, CDR2 FQGNSA.

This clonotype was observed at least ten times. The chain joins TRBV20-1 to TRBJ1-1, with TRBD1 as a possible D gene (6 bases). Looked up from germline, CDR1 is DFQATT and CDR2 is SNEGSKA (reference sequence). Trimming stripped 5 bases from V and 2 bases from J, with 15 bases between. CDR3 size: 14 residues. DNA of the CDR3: TGCAGTGCTCGACTGGGGGCGGACAACACTGAAGCTTTCTTT. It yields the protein CSARLGADNTEAFF.

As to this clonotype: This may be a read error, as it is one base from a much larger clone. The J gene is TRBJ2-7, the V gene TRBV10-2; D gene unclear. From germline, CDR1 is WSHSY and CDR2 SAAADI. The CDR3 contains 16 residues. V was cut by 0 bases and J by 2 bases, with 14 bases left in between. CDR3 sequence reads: CASSESTFRIPYEQYF. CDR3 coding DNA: TGCGCCAGCAGTGAGTCGACGTTCAGGATCCCCTACGAGCAGTACTTC.

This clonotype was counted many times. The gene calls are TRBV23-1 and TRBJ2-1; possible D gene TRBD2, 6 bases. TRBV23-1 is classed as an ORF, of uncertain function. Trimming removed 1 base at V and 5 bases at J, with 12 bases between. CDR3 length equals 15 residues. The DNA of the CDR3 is TGCGCCAGCAGTCAATTTAGCGGAGGAAACAATGAGCAGTTCTTC. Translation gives CASSQFSGGNNEQFF.

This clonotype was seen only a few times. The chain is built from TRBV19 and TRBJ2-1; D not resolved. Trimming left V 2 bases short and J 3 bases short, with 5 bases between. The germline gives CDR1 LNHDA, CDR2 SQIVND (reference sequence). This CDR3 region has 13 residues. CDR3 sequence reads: CASSITDYNEQFF. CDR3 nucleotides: TGTGCCAGTAGTATAACGGACTACAATGAGCAGTTCTTC.